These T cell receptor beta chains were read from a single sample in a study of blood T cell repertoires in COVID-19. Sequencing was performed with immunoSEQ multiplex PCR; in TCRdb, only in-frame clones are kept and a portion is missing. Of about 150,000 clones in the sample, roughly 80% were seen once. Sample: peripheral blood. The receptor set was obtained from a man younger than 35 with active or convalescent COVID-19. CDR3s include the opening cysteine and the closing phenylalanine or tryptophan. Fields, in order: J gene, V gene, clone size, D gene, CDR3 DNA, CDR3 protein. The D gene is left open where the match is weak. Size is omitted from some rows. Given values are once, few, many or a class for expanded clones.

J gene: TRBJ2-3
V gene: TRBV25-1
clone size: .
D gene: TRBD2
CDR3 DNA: TGTGCCAGCAGTGACCTAGGACTAGAAACAGATACGCAGTATTTT
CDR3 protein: CASSDLGLETDTQYF

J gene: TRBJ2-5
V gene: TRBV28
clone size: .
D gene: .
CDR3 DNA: TGTGCCAGCAGGACAATTTGGTCGGAGACCCAGTACTTC
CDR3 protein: CASRTIWSETQYF

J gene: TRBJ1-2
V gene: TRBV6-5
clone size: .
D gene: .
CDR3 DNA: TGTGCCAGCCAACAGGGTGGTCGCTATGGCTACACCTTC
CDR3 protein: CASQQGGRYGYTF

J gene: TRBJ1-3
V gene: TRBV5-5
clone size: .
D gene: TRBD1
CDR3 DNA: TGTGCCAGCAGCTTGGAGGGGGCTTGGAGTAACACCATATATTTT
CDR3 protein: CASSLEGAWSNTIYF

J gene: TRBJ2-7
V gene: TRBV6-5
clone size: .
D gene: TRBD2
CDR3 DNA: TGTGCCAGCAGCCACGGGGGGTACGAGCAGTACTTC
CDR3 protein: CASSHGGYEQYF

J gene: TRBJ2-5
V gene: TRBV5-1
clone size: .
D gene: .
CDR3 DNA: TGCGCCAGCACGCAGACAGGAGGAGGAGAGACCCAGTACTTC
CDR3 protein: CASTQTGGGETQYF

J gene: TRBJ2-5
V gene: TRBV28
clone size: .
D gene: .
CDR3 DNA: TGTGCCAGCAGCCTAAAGCTACCCGGGACCCAGTACTTC
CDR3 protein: CASSLKLPGTQYF

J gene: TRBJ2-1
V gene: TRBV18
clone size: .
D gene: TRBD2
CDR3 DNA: TGTGCCAGCTCACGGGGACTAGCGGGAGTTGGTGAGCAGTTCTTC
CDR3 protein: CASSRGLAGVGEQFF

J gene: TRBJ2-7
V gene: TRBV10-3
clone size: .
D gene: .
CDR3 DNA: TGTGCCATCAGTGTTGCAGGGCCCCCCTACGAGCAGTACTTC
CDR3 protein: CAISVAGPPYEQYF

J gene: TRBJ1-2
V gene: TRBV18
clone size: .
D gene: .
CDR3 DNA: TGTGCCAGCTCACCGACAGGACAGCCCTATGGCTACACCTTC
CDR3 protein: CASSPTGQPYGYTF

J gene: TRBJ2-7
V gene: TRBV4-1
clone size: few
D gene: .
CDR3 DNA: TGCGCCAGCAGCCAAGGGGGGCCCGCCTCAGTCTACGAGCAGTACTTC
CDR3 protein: CASSQGGPASVYEQYF

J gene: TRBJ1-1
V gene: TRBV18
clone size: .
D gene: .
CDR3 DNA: TGTGCCAGCTCACCATCCCGGGAGGTGAACACTGAAGCTTTCTTT
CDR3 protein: CASSPSREVNTEAFF

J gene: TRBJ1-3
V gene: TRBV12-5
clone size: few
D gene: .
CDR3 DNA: TGTGCTAGTGGCCGTTTGGGGCCAGGAAACACCATATATTTT
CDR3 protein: CASGRLGPGNTIYF

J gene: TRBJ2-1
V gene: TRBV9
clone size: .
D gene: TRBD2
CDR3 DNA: TGTGCCAGCAGCGTCCAACTAGCGGGGGAACTGAATGAGCAGTTCTTC
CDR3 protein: CASSVQLAGELNEQFF

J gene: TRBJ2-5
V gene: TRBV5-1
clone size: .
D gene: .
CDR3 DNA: TGCGCCAGCAGCTTGGCGGCGGGGACCCAAGAGACCCAGTACTTC
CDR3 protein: CASSLAAGTQETQYF

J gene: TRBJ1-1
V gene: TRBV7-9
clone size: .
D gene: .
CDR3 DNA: TGTGCCAGCAGCAGTTCCGGGTCCGACACTGAAGCTTTCTTT
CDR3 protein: CASSSSGSDTEAFF

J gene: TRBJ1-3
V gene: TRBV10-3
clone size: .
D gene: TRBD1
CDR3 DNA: TGTGCCATCAGGACAGGGGCTGGAAACACCATATATTTT
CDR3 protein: CAIRTGAGNTIYF

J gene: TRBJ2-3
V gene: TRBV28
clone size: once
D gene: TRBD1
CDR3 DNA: TGTGCCAGCAGTTCGCCGGGACAGGGGACAGATACGCAGTATTTT
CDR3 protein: CASSSPGQGTDTQYF

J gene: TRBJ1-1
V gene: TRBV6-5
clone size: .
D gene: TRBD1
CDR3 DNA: TGTGCCAGCAGTTACGGGGACAGCAACACTGAAGCTTTCTTT
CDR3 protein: CASSYGDSNTEAFF

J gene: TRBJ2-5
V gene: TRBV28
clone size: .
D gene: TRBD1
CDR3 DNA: TGTGCCAGCAGTTTTCGTCAGGGGGCACAGACCCAGTACTTC
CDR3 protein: CASSFRQGAQTQYF

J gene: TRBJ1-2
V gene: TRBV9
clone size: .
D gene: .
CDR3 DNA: TGTGCCAGCAGCACGCCAGGGTTCCATGGCTACACCTTC
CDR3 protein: CASSTPGFHGYTF

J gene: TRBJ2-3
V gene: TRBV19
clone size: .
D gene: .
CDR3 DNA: TGTGCCAGTAGTCCCCTGACTCGTGGGAGGTGGGATACGCAGTATTTT
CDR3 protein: CASSPLTRGRWDTQYF

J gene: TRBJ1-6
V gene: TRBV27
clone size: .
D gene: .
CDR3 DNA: TGTGCCAGCAGTTTAGGGGCCCCTACGGGTTCACCCCTCCACTTT
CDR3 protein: CASSLGAPTGSPLHF

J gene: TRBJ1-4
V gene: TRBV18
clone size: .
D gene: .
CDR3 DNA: TGTGCCAGCTCACCGGGCTTGAATCAGCTTGAAAAACTGTTTTTT
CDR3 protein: CASSPGLNQLEKLFF

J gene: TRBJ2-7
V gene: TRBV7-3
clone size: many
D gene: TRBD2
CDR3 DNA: TGTGCCAGCAGCTTACTAGCGGAGAGCTCCTACGAGCAGTACTTC
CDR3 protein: CASSLLAESSYEQYF

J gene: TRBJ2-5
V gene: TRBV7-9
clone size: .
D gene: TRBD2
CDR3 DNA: TGTGCCAGCAGCTTACTAGCGGGGGCTGAGACCCAGTACTTC
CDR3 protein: CASSLLAGAETQYF

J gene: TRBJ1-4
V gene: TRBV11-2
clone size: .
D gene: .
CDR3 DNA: TGTGCCAGCAGCTTCCGGTCGGGACTGGGACGCCGGATAGTCGAAAAACTGTTTTTT
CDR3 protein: CASSFRSGLGRRIVEKLFF

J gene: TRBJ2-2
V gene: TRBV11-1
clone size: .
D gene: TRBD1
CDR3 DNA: TGTGCCAGCAGTTCGACAGGGCGGGTCACCGGGGAGCTGTTTTTT
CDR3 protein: CASSSTGRVTGELFF

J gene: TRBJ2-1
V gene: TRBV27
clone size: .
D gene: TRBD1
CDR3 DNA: TGTGCCAGCAGGGGACAGGGATCCTACAATGAGCAGTTCTTC
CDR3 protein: CASRGQGSYNEQFF

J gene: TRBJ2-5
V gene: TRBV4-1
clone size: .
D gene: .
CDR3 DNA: TGCGCCAGCAGCCAAGACCCGGACAGAGAGACCCAGTACTTC
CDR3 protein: CASSQDPDRETQYF

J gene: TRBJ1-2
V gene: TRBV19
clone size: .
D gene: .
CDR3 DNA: TGTGCCAGTAGTGCCCGCGGGGAGGACCATGGCTACACCTTC
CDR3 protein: CASSARGEDHGYTF

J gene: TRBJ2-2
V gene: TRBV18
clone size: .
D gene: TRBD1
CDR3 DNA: TGTGCCAGCTCACGGGACAGGGACACCGGGGAGCTGTTTTTT
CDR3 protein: CASSRDRDTGELFF

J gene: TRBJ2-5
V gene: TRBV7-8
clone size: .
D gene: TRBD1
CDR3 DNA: TGTGCCAGCAGCTACCGGGACAGGTCCGCCGGGGAGACCCAGTACTTC
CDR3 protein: CASSYRDRSAGETQYF